The 32 T cell receptor beta chains listed next were all sequenced from one sample in a study of blood T cell repertoires in COVID-19. Here immunoSEQ multiplex PCR was the method, and the copy in TCRdb shows in-frame clones only, minus some. The sample includes 200,000 to 250,000 clones, about 85% of them seen just once. Sequences were obtained from PBMCs or T cells enriched from blood (not recorded which). These receptor sequences come from a man between 25 and 39 years old who had recovered from COVID-19.

The rearrangement links TRBV19 to TRBJ2-1; weak D call: TRBD2 (5 bases). The CDR3 spans 15 residues. V was trimmed by 3 bases and J by 0 bases, leaving 9 bases between them. Looked up from germline, CDR1 is LNHDA and CDR2 is SQIVND (reference sequence). In DNA, the CDR3 is TGTGCCAGTAGTATTCGGGATAGCTCCTACAATGAGCAGTTCTTC. Translating gives CASSIRDSSYNEQFF.

The chain employs TRBV6-5 and TRBJ1-5, with 8 nucleotides matching TRBD1. The CDR3 is made up of 13 amino acids. Trimming at V came to 5 bases and at J to 7 bases, leaving 4 bases not matched to a gene. Per the germline V gene, CDR1 is MNHEY and CDR2 is SVGAGI. CDR3 region: CASSRTGGQPQHF. The CDR3 DNA reads TGTGCCAGCAGTCGTACAGGGGGACAGCCCCAGCATTTT.

V and J are TRBV11-3 and TRBJ2-7, with TRBD2 identical over 7 bases. Losses at the gene ends were 8 bases for V and 6 bases for J; bases not matched to a gene: 16. The CDR3 is 15 residues long. Germline CDR1 and CDR2: SGHNT and YENEEA. The CDR3 sequence is CASSHSREGVGEQYF. CDR3 DNA sequence: TGTGCCAGCTCGCATTCGAGGGAGGGAGTGGGCGAGCAGTACTTC.

The rearrangement joins TRBV5-6 to TRBJ2-1; 7 nucleotides line up with TRBD1. Germline CDR1 is SGHDT and CDR2 is YYEEEE. Trimming removed 4 bases from V and 4 bases from J; junction bases left unmatched: 5. The CDR3 loop spans 14 amino acids. This CDR3 is CASSLGTVYNEQFF. The CDR3 DNA follows: TGTGCCAGCAGCCTCGGGACAGTTTACAATGAGCAGTTCTTC.

J is TRBJ2-2 and V is TRBV28, with D unresolved. Looked up from germline, CDR1 is MDHEN and CDR2 is SYDVKM. V was trimmed by 7 bases and J by 0 bases, leaving 24 bases between them. The CDR3 sequence is 19 residues long. CDR3 DNA sequence: TGTGCCAGCACCAATACTGAGGCGCCCAATAAGGCGAACACCGGGGAGCTGTTTTTT. Its protein is CASTNTEAPNKANTGELFF.

This clone appeared once. The chain carries TRBV5-1 and TRBJ1-5, with 7 bases aligning to TRBD1. The germline V gene has CDR1 SGHRS and CDR2 YFSETQ. V was clipped by 3 bases and J by 5 bases; unmatched bases: 5. This CDR3 spans 14 amino acids. In nucleotides, the CDR3 is TGCGCCAGCAGCTCCGGGACAGACCATCAGCCCCAGCATTTT. It encodes CASSSGTDHQPQHF.

CDR3 in amino acids: CASSVDGVNTEAFF. As DNA, the CDR3 is TGCGCCAGCAGCGTGGACGGAGTGAACACTGAAGCTTTCTTT. This rearrangement joins TRBV5-1 to TRBJ1-1; no clear D gene. The CDR3 contains 14 residues. The germline V gene encodes CDR1 SGHRS and CDR2 YFSETQ. Between the trimmed V and J ends, which lost 4 bases and 0 bases, there was a span of 10 bases.

This chain uses TRBV24-1 with TRBJ1-2; 9 bases line up with TRBD1. The CDR3 runs 13 residues. V lost 4 bases to trimming and J lost 8 bases; unmatched junction nucleotides: 4. Germline CDR1 reads KGHDR; CDR2 reads SFDVKD. CDR3 loop: CATSELTGGGYTF. The CDR3, as DNA: TGTGCCACCAGTGAGTTGACAGGGGGAGGCTACACCTTC.

This clone was observed a few times. The rearrangement uses TRBV2 and TRBJ1-2; TRBD1 agrees at 9 bases. V gave up 10 bases and J gave up 6 bases; unmatched junction bases: 15. In germline, CDR1 is SNHLY, CDR2 FYNNEI. The CDR3 totals 15 residues. The CDR3 sequence is CATLSAPGQGNGYTF. CDR3 nucleotides: TGTGCCACGCTTTCCGCACCGGGACAGGGAAATGGCTACACCTTC.

The chain joins TRBV7-2 to TRBJ2-1, with 10 nucleotides matching TRBD2. Per germline, CDR1 SGHTA and CDR2 FQGNSA. CDR3 size: 15 residues. The J segment lost 7 bases and the V segment lost 2 bases, leaving 5 bases of the junction unmatched. The CDR3: CASSLQGLALNEQFF. CDR3 bases: TGTGCCAGCAGCTTACAGGGACTAGCGTTAAATGAGCAGTTCTTC.

This clone was found a few times. Written as DNA, the CDR3 is TGTGCCTGGAGTGGGACAGGCAATCAGCCCCAGCATTTT. Protein product: CAWSGTGNQPQHF. This chain connects TRBV30 to TRBJ1-5; D is perhaps TRBD1 (6 bases). The length of the CDR3 is 13 residues. V was trimmed by 1 base and J by 2 bases, leaving 6 bases between them. The germline CDR1 and CDR2 sequences are GTSNPN and SVGIG (reference sequence).

The chain is built from TRBV7-9 and TRBJ2-2; D not certain. Trimming pared 7 bases from V and 4 bases from J, leaving 10 bases between. The CDR3 loop spans 13 amino acids. Per germline, CDR1 SEHNR and CDR2 FQNEAQ (reference sequence). As DNA, the CDR3 is TGTGCCAGCACCACCCTTCCCACCGGGGAGCTGTTTTTT. Amino acids: CASTTLPTGELFF.

This sequence joins TRBV7-9 and TRBJ2-7, with no clear D. The CDR3 has 11 residues. V was cut by 5 bases and J by 2 bases, with 4 bases left in between. The V gene's germline CDR1 is SEHNR and CDR2 FQNEAQ (reference sequence). The CDR3 nucleotides read TGTGCCAGCAGCCGTACCTACGAGCAGTACTTC. Translated, it gives CASSRTYEQYF. Full variable domain (outside the CDR3, taken from reference TRBV7-9 and TRBJ2-7): DTGVSQNPRHKITKRGQNVTFRCDPISEHNRLYWYRQTLGQGPEFLTYFQNEAQLEKSRLLSDRFSAERPKGSFSTLEIQRTEQGDSAMYLCASSRTYEQYFGPGTRLTVT.

The chain employs TRBV7-8 and TRBJ2-7; 8 bases fit TRBD1. Germline-derived CDR1 and CDR2 are SGHVS and FQNEAQ. The CDR3 is 15 residues long. V lost 1 base to trimming and J lost 2 bases; unmatched junction nucleotides: 4. The CDR3 DNA sequence: TGTGCCAGCAGCTTAGGACAGGGGCTCCCCTACGAGCAGTACTTC. This encodes CASSLGQGLPYEQYF. Full variable domain (outside the CDR3, taken from reference TRBV7-8 and TRBJ2-7): GAGVSQSPRYKVAKRGQDVALRCDPISGHVSLFWYQQALGQGPEFLTYFQNEAQLDKSGLPSDRFFAERPEGSVSTLKIQRTQQEDSAVYLCASSLGQGLPYEQYFGPGTRLTVT.

This clone was recorded once. The V call is TRBV11-2, the J call TRBJ2-7, with 7 bases aligning to TRBD1. Germline loops: CDR1 SGHAT, CDR2 FQNNGV. The CDR3 has 18 amino acids. With 5 bases clipped from V and 2 bases from J, the junction kept 18 bases outside the gene matches. In nucleotides, the CDR3 is TGTGCCAGCAGCCGGACAGGATTAGGGACCGTGGGGGCCTACGAGCAGTACTTC. Translating gives CASSRTGLGTVGAYEQYF. The full variable domain, rest sourced from reference TRBV11-2 and TRBJ2-7, is EAGVAQSPRYKIIEKRQSVAFWCNPISGHATLYWYQQILGQGPKLLIQFQNNGVVDDSQLPKDRFSAERLKGVDSTLKIQPAKLEDSAVYLCASSRTGLGTVGAYEQYFGPGTRLTVT.

The chain recombines TRBV5-5 with TRBJ1-5, with D hard to call. Looked up from germline, CDR1 is SGHKS and CDR2 is YYEKEE (reference sequence). Trimming stripped 2 bases from V and 0 bases from J, with 9 bases between. The CDR3 sequence is 15 residues long. The CDR3 sequence is CASSFQGLSNQPQHF. CDR3 DNA sequence: TGTGCCAGCAGCTTCCAAGGACTTAGCAATCAGCCCCAGCATTTT. The complete variable domain, with remaining parts taken from reference TRBV5-5 and TRBJ1-5, reads DAGVTQSPTHLIKTRGQQVTLRCSPISGHKSVSWYQQVLGQGPQFIFQYYEKEERGRGNFPDRFSARQFPNYSSELNVNALLLGDSALYLCASSFQGLSNQPQHFGDGTRLSIL.

This clone appeared a single time. This sequence joins TRBV5-1 and TRBJ2-2; 11 bases align to TRBD2. V dropped 1 base and J dropped 1; count of bases not matched to a gene: 3. This CDR3 is built from 17 residues. Germline V gives CDR1 SGHRS, CDR2 YFSETQ. Written as DNA, the CDR3 is TGCGCCAGCAGCTTGTCTAGCGGGGGGAGGAACACCGGGGAGCTGTTTTTT. Amino acids: CASSLSSGGRNTGELFF.

The chain recombines TRBV30 with TRBJ2-4; 7 bases agree with TRBD2. The trim removed 5 bases at V and 0 bases at J, leaving 7 bases unmatched. This CDR3 contains 15 residues. Germline assignment: CDR1 GTSNPN and CDR2 SVGIG (reference sequence). The CDR3 region is CAWDGGYSAKNIQYF. CDR3 nucleotides: TGTGCCTGGGACGGGGGGTATTCAGCCAAAAACATTCAGTACTTC.

V and J are TRBV5-1 and TRBJ2-7; D ambiguous. The V end was cut by 1 base, the J end by 0 bases, with 8 bases between. The CDR3 consists of 14 residues. CDR1 and CDR2 (germline): SGHRS, YFSETQ. The chain's CDR3 is CASSLPHTSYEQYF. DNA for the CDR3: TGCGCCAGCAGCTTGCCACATACCTCCTACGAGCAGTACTTC.

This chain links TRBV11-2 with TRBJ1-2, with 7 bases matching TRBD1. After removal of 5 bases from V and 7 bases from J, the junction contained 4 bases not matched to a gene. This CDR3 is built from 12 residues. CDR1 and CDR2 from the germline V gene are SGHAT and FQNNGV. CDR3 DNA sequence: TGTGCCAGCAGCCCCGACAGGGTTGGCTACACCTTC. It yields the protein CASSPDRVGYTF.

The gene calls are TRBV4-2 and TRBJ2-5; TRBD2 matches 16 bases. The V gene's germline CDR1 is LGHNA and CDR2 YNFKEQ. Trimming removed 3 bases from V and 10 bases from J; junction bases left unmatched: 11. The length of the CDR3 is 17 residues. CDR3 in DNA: TGTGCCAGCAGCCAGACTCCCGGGACTAGCGGGGGGGCGTTCCAGTACTTC. This encodes CASSQTPGTSGGAFQYF.

The rearrangement uses TRBV2 and TRBJ1-2, with D possibly being TRBD1 (6 bases). This CDR3 has 13 residues. Germline V lookup: CDR1 SNHLY, CDR2 FYNNEI. Deletions cut 4 bases from V and 5 bases from J, with 11 bases between. In nucleotides, the CDR3 is TGTGCCAGCAGTGGGGACACTGGATATGGCTACACCTTC. This encodes CASSGDTGYGYTF. The whole variable domain, filled in from reference TRBV2 and TRBJ1-2, reads EPEVTQTPSHQVTQMGQEVILRCVPISNHLYFYWYRQILGQKVEFLVSFYNNEISEKSEIFDDQFSVERPDGSNFTLKIRSTKLEDSAMYFCASSGDTGYGYTFGSGTRLTVV.

The V gene is TRBV5-1, the J gene TRBJ2-2, with D uncertain. The CDR3 has 13 residues. V dropped 4 bases and J dropped 5 bases, with 9 bases sitting between them. CDR1 is SGHRS and CDR2 is YFSETQ in the germline V gene. Here the CDR3 DNA reads TGCGCCAGCAGCACCTATTGGACCGGGGAGCTGTTTTTT. This sequence encodes CASSTYWTGELFF.

The rearrangement links TRBV27 to TRBJ2-1; 8 nucleotides match TRBD2. V shed 9 bases, J shed 6 bases, and the junction held 10 bases outside the gene matches. Germline V lookup: CDR1 MNHEY, CDR2 SMNVEV (reference sequence). The CDR3 length is 14 residues. Here the CDR3 DNA reads TGTGCCAGTCACGGGAGGGGTTCTTCCAATGAGCAGTTCTTC. It yields the protein CASHGRGSSNEQFF.

J is TRBJ2-3 and V is TRBV5-1; 7 nucleotides line up with TRBD2. Germline CDR1 SGHRS, CDR2 YFSETQ. Germline trimming cut 4 bases from V and 4 bases from J; bases unmatched to any gene: 6. This CDR3 comprises 14 residues. CDR3 DNA: TGCGCCAGCAGCATTGAGGGGAGGGCAGATACGCAGTATTTT. It codes for CASSIEGRADTQYF.

This chain connects TRBV18 to TRBJ2-1, with 7 bases matching TRBD1. The ends lost 2 bases at V and 5 bases at J; junction bases unmatched: 0. The germline V gene has CDR1 KGHSH and CDR2 LQKENI. CDR3 length: 13 residues. The CDR3 DNA reads TGTGCCAGCTCACCAGGGACAGACAATGAGCAGTTCTTC. As protein: CASSPGTDNEQFF.

V and J are TRBV25-1 and TRBJ1-2; 9 positions match TRBD1. Losses at the gene ends were 5 bases for V and 4 bases for J; bases not matched to a gene: 11. This CDR3 is 16 amino acids long. The germline CDR1 and CDR2 sequences are MGHDK and SYGVNS. The CDR3 region has the DNA TGTGCCAGCAGTCCATCCGGGACAGGGAACATCTATGGCTACACCTTC. This codes for CASSPSGTGNIYGYTF.

J is TRBJ2-7 and V is TRBV6-1, with D possibly TRBD1 on 6 matching bases. Germline assignment: CDR1 MNHNS and CDR2 SASEGT. The CDR3 is 14 amino acids. The V end was cut by 2 bases, the J end by 6 bases, with 14 bases between. CDR3 protein: CASSEITGWPEQYF. The CDR3 nucleotides are TGTGCCAGCAGTGAAATAACAGGGTGGCCCGAGCAGTACTTC.

This chain uses TRBV10-2 with TRBJ2-1, with 10 bases aligning to TRBD1. V shed 8 bases and J 1 base; nucleotides not matched to a gene: 8. CDR3 size: 16 residues. In germline, CDR1 is WSHSY, CDR2 SAAADI. CDR3 protein: CASRPPGQGSYNEQFF. CDR3 DNA sequence: TGCGCCAGCCGACCACCGGGACAGGGGTCCTACAATGAGCAGTTCTTC.

The chain combines TRBV7-3 with TRBJ1-1; D gene ambiguous. The ends were cut back, 2 bases at V and 0 bases at J, with 10 bases in the middle. The CDR3 totals 15 residues. CDR1 is SGHTA, CDR2 FQGTGA, per germline. CDR3 DNA sequence: TGTGCCAGCAGCTTAGTTACCGGGATGAACACTGAAGCTTTCTTT. Protein: CASSLVTGMNTEAFF.

The V and J genes are TRBV19 and TRBJ2-3; 8 bases match TRBD2. The germline V gene encodes CDR1 LNHDA and CDR2 SQIVND (reference sequence). The length of the CDR3 is 15 residues. V shed 3 bases and J 6 bases; nucleotides not matched to a gene: 8. The CDR3 nucleotides are TGTGCCAGTAGTATTTCGGGAGCGGGGGCTGATACGCAGTATTTT. As protein: CASSISGAGADTQYF.

The CDR3 coding sequence is TGTGCCAGCAGTTACTCGCGCCTAGCGGGAGGGACCCAGTACTTC. Translating it yields CASSYSRLAGGTQYF. This chain uses TRBV6-5 with TRBJ2-5; 11 bases map to TRBD2. Trimming removed 0 bases from V and 7 bases from J; junction bases left unmatched: 4. Germline V lookup: CDR1 MNHEY, CDR2 SVGAGI. The CDR3 contains 15 residues.